A single sample gave rise to the 6 T cell receptor beta chains below, sequenced in a study of response to subunit inactivated influenza vaccine. TCRdb used MiXCR to reprocess the RT-PCR reads, holding one entry per CDR3 protein. This repertoire shows around 480,000 distinct CDR3 sequences, 16% found once; its top ten account for 2.5% to 3.5%. The sequencing used CD4+ T cells sorted from PBMCs, collected around 25 months after vaccination. These receptor sequences come from a man between 50 and 70 years old who received an inactivated influenza vaccine.

The V gene is TRBV5-6, the J gene TRBJ2-3; 11 positions match TRBD2. This CDR3 region has 14 residues. J gave up 6 bases and V 7 bases, and 7 bases lay outside the gene matches. Germline CDR1 and CDR2: SGHDT and YYEEEE. CDR3 sequence reads: CASAPGLADDTQYF. CDR3 in DNA: TGTGCCAGCGCCCCGGGACTAGCGGATGATACGCAGTATTTT.

J is TRBJ1-3 and V is TRBV5-1; TRBD1 agrees at 7 bases. The CDR3 has 16 amino acids. Germline V gives CDR1 SGHRS, CDR2 YFSETQ. With V trimmed by 4 bases and J by 0 bases, 7 bases remained unmatched. The CDR3 sequence: CASSVQGGSSGNTIYF. The CDR3 DNA is TGCGCCAGCAGCGTCCAGGGGGGAAGCTCTGGAAACACCATATATTTT. Based on the CDR3 plus reference TRBV5-1 and TRBJ1-3, the full variable domain is KAGVTQTPRYLIKTRGQQVTLSCSPISGHRSVSWYQQTPGQGLQFLFEYFSETQRNKGNFPGRFSGRQFSNSRSEMNVSTLELGDSALYLCASSVQGGSSGNTIYFGEGSWLTVV.

This clonotype was detected ten times or more. The chain's CDR3 is CSARDLQGLSLNSPLHF. CDR3 nucleotide sequence: TGCAGTGCTAGAGATCTACAGGGACTATCTCTTAATTCACCCCTCCACTTT. The chain employs TRBV20-1 and TRBJ1-6, with a possible D match to TRBD1 (6 bases). V was cut by 0 bases and J by 6 bases, with 18 bases left in between. Germline V CDR1 and CDR2: DFQATT, SNEGSKA (reference sequence). CDR3 size: 17 residues.

The CDR3 region has the DNA TGCAGTGCTAGAGGGGGACTAGCGGGGTCCCCCGGCAATGAGCAGTTCTTC. Translation gives CSARGGLAGSPGNEQFF. This chain uses TRBV20-1 with TRBJ2-1; 13 bases align to TRBD2. V trimming: 1 base; J trimming: 6 bases; junction bases outside the gene matches: 9. The CDR3 sequence is 17 residues long. Germline V gene lookup returns CDR1 DFQATT and CDR2 SNEGSKA (reference sequence).

The chain joins TRBV10-3 to TRBJ2-3; TRBD2 matches at 8 bases. The V segment lost 8 bases and the J segment 3 bases; nucleotides outside the gene matches: 10. The CDR3 runs 15 residues. Germline CDR1 reads ENHRY; CDR2 reads SYGVKD. Here the CDR3 DNA reads TGTGCCATCGGTCCGAGCGGGAGTACTACAGATACGCAGTATTTT. Its protein product is CAIGPSGSTTDTQYF.

This clonotype has only a few counts. The chain couples TRBV6-1 to TRBJ2-7; a weak D match, TRBD1 (5 bases). The CDR3 totals 14 residues. V lost 7 bases to trimming and J lost 0 bases, with 13 bases between them. Germline CDR1 is MNHNS and CDR2 is SASEGT. The CDR3 here is CASTQMQGSYEQYF. In nucleotides, the CDR3 is TGTGCCAGCACCCAGATGCAGGGCTCCTACGAGCAGTACTTC.